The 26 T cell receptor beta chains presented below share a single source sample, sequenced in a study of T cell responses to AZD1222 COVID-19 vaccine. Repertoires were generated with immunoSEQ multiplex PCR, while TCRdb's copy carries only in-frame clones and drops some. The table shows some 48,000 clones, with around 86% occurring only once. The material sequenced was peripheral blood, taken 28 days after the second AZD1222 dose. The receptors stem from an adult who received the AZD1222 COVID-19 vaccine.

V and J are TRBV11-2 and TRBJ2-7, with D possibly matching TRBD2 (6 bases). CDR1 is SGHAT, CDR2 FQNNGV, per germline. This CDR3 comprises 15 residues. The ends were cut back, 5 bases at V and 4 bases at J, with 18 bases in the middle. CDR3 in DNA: TGTGCCAGCAGCCTCTCCGGGACTCTAAATTACGAGCAGTACTTC. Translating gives CASSLSGTLNYEQYF.

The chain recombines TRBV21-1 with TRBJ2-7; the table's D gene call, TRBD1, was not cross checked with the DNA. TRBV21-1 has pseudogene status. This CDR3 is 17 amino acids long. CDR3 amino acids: CASSKVGWSGKPYEQYF. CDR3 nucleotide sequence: TGTGCCAGCAGCAAAGTGGGTTGGTCAGGGAAACCCTACGAGCAGTACTTC.

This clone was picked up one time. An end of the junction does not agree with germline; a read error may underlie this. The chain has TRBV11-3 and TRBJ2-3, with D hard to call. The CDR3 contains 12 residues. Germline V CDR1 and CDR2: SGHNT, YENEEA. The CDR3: CASSSRTDTQYF. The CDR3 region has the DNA TGTGCCAGCAGCTCGCGCACGGATACGCAGTATTTT. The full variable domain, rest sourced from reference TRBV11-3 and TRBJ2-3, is EAGVVQSPRYKIIEKKQPVAFWCNPISGHNTLYWYLQNLGQGPELLIRYENEEAVDDSQLPKDRFSAERLKGVDSTLKIQPAELGDSAVYLCASSSRTDTQYFGPGTRLTVL.

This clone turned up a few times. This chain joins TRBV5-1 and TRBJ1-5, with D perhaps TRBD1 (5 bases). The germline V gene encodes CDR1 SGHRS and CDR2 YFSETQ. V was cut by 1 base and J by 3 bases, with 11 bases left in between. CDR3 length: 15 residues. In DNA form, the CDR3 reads TGCGCCAGCAGCTTGAACCAGGGATCCAATCAGCCCCAGCATTTT. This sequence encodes CASSLNQGSNQPQHF.

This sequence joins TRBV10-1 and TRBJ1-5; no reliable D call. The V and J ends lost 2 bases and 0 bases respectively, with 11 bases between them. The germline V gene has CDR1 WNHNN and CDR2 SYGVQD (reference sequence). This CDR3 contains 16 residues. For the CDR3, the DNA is TGCGCCAGCAGTGAGAGTAGACGGTCTAGCAATCAGCCCCAGCATTTT. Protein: CASSESRRSSNQPQHF.

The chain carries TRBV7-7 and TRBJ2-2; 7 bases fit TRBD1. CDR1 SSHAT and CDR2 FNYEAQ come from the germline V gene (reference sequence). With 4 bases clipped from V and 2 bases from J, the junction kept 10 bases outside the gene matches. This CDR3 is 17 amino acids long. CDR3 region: CASSSNTGALNTGELFF. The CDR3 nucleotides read TGTGCCAGCAGCTCGAACACAGGGGCACTAAACACCGGGGAGCTGTTTTTT.

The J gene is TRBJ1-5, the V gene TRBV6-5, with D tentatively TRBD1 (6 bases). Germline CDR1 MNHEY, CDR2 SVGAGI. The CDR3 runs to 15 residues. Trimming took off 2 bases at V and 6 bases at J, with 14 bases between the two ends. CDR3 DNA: TGTGCCAGCAGTTACACGGGGGCAGGATCTCAGCCCCAGCATTTT. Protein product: CASSYTGAGSQPQHF.

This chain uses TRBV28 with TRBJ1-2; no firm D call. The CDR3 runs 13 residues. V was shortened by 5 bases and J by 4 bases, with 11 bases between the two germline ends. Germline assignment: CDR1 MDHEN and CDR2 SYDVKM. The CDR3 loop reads CASSIRAIYGYTF. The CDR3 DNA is TGTGCCAGCAGTATTAGGGCAATCTATGGCTACACCTTC.

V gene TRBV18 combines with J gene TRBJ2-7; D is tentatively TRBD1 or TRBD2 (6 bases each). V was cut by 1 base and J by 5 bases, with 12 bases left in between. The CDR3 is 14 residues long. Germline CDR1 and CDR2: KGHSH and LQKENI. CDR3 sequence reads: CASSPRGGYHEQYF. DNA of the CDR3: TGTGCCAGCTCACCACGAGGGGGGTATCACGAGCAGTACTTC.

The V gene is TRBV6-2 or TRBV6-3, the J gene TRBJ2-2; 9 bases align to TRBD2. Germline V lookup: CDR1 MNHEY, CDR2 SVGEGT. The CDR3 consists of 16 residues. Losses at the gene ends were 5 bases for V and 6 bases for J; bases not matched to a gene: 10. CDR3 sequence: CASSPLTSGYAGELFF. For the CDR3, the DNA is TGTGCCAGCAGTCCCCTGACTAGCGGTTACGCCGGGGAGCTGTTTTTT.

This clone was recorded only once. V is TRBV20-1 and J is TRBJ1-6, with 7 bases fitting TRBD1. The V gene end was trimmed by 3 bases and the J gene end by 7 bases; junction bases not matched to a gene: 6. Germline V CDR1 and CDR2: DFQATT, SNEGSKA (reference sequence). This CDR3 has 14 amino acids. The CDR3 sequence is CSASTGVDNSPLHF. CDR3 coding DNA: TGCAGTGCTAGTACAGGGGTGGACAATTCACCCCTCCACTTT.

The CDR3 reads CASSLIGTVDYEQYF. CDR3 DNA: TGTGCCAGCTCACTTATCGGGACGGTTGACTACGAGCAGTACTTC. The chain uses TRBV18 and TRBJ2-7; D may correspond to TRBD1 or TRBD2 (5 bases each). Germline-derived CDR1 and CDR2 are KGHSH and LQKENI. There are 15 residues in the CDR3. V was shortened by 4 bases and J by 3 bases, with 16 bases between the two germline ends.

CDR3 sequence reads: CASSLGDPLGEQFF. CDR3 bases: TGTGCCAGCAGCTTGGGGGACCCCTTAGGTGAGCAGTTCTTC. The gene calls are TRBV5-6 and TRBJ2-1; D may be TRBD1 or TRBD2 (5 bases each). From germline, CDR1 is SGHDT and CDR2 YYEEEE. V lost 0 bases, J lost 9 bases, and 13 bases lay in between. This CDR3 has 14 amino acids.

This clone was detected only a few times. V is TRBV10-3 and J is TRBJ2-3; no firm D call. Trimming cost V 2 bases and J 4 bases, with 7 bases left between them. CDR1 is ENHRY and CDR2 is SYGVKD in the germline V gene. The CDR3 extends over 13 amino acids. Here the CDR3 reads CAISEVSADTQYF. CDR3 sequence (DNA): TGTGCCATCAGTGAGGTATCGGCAGATACGCAGTATTTT.

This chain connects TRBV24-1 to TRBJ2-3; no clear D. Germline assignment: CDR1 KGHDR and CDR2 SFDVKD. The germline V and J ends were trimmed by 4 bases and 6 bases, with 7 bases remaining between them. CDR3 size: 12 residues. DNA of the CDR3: TGTGCCACCAGTGAGCAGGCGGATACGCAGTATTTT. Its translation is CATSEQADTQYF.

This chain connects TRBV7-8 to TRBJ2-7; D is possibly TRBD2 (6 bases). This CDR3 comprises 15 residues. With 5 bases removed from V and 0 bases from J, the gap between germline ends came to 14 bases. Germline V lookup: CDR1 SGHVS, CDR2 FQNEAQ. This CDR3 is CASSPSGTGSYEQYF. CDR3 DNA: TGTGCCAGCAGCCCCTCCGGGACTGGCTCCTACGAGCAGTACTTC.

CDR3 sequence: CASRKPGTTETQYF. DNA for the CDR3: TGTGCCAGCAGGAAACCCGGGACTACAGAGACCCAGTACTTC. This chain connects TRBV11-2 to TRBJ2-5; the match to TRBD2 covers 7 bases. The CDR3 spans 14 residues. CDR1 is SGHAT and CDR2 is FQNNGV in the germline V gene. V dropped 6 bases and J dropped 4; count of bases not matched to a gene: 8.

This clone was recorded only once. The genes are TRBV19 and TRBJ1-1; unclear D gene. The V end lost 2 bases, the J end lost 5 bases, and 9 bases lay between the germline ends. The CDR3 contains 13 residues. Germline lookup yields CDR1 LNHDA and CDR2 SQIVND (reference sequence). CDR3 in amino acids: CASSILSLTEAFF. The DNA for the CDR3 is TGTGCCAGTAGTATACTCAGTCTTACTGAAGCTTTCTTT.

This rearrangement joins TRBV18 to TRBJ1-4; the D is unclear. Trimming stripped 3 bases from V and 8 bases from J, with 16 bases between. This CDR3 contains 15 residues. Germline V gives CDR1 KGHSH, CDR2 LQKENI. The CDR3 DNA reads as TGTGCCAGCTCACCCCGAGGGTCCTTGACCGAAAAACTGTTTTTT. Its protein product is CASSPRGSLTEKLFF.

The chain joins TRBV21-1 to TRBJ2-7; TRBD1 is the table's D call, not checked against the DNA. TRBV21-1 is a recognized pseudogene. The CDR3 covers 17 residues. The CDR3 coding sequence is TGTGCCAGCAGCAAAGTAATGGGAGACAGGGACAACTACGAGCAGTACTTC. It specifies CASSKVMGDRDNYEQYF.

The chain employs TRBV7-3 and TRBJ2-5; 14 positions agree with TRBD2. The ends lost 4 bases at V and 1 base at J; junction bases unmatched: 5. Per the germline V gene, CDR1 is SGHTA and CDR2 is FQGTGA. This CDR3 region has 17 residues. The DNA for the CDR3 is TGTGCCAGCAGCTCCGGACTAGCGGGAGGTGTCCAAGAGACCCAGTACTTC. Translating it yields CASSSGLAGGVQETQYF.

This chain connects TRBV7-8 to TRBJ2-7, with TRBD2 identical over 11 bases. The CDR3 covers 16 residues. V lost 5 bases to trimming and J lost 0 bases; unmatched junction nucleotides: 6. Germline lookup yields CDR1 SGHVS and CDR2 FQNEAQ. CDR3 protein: CASSPGTSGFSYEQYF. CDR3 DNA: TGTGCCAGCAGCCCCGGGACTAGCGGTTTCTCCTACGAGCAGTACTTC.

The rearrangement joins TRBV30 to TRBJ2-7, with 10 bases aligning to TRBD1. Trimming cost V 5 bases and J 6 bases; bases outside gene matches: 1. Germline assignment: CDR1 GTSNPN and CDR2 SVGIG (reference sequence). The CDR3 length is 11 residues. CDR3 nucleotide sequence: TGTGCCTGGGGACAGGGGGGCGAGCAGTACTTC. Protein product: CAWGQGGEQYF.

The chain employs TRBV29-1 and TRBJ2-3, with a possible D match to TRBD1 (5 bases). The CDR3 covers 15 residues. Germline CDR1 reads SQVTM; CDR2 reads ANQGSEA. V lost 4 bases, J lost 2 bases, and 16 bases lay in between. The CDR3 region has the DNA TGCAGCGTTGTATTGGCCGGTGGGGCCACAGATACGCAGTATTTT. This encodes CSVVLAGGATDTQYF.

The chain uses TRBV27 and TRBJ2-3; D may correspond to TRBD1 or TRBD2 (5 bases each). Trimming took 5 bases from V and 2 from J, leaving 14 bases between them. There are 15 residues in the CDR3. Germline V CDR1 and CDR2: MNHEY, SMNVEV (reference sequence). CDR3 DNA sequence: TGTGCCAGCAGTCCTACCGGGACCTACACAGATACGCAGTATTTT. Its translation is CASSPTGTYTDTQYF.

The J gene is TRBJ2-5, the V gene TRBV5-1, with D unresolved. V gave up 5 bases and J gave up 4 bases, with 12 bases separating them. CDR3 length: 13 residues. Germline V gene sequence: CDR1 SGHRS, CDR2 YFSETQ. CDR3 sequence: CASRPTPGETQYF. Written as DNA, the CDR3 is TGCGCCAGCAGGCCTACCCCAGGAGAGACCCAGTACTTC. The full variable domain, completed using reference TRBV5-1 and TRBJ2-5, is KAGVTQTPRYLIKTRGQQVTLSCSPISGHRSVSWYQQTPGQGLQFLFEYFSETQRNKGNFPGRFSGRQFSNSRSEMNVSTLELGDSALYLCASRPTPGETQYFGPGTRLLVL.